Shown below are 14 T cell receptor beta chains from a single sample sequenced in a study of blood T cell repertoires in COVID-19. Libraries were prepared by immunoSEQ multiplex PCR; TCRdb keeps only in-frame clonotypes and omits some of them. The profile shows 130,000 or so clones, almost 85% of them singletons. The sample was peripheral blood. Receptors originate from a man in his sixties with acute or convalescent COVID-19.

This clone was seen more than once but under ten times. The CDR3 sequence: CASSLGQGARLEQYF. CDR3 bases: TGTGCCAGCAGCTTAGGCCAGGGGGCGAGGCTCGAGCAGTACTTC. The V and J genes are TRBV13 and TRBJ2-7; 8 bases are a match to TRBD1. The CDR3 contains 15 residues. V dropped 0 bases and J dropped 6; count of bases not matched to a gene: 7. Germline lookup yields CDR1 PRHDT and CDR2 FYEKMQ (reference sequence).

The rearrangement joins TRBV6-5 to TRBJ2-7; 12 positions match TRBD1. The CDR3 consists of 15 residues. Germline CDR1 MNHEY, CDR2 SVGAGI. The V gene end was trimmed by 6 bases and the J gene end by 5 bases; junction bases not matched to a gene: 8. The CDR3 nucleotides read TGTGCCAGCAGAACAGGGACAGGGGGCTATAACGAGCAGTACTTC. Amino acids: CASRTGTGGYNEQYF.

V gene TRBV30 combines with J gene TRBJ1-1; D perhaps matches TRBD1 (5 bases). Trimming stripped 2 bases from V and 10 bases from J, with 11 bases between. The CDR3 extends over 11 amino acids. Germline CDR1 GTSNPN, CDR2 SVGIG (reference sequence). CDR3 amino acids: CAWSQGGTAFF. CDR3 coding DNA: TGTGCCTGGAGTCAGGGAGGGACAGCTTTCTTT.

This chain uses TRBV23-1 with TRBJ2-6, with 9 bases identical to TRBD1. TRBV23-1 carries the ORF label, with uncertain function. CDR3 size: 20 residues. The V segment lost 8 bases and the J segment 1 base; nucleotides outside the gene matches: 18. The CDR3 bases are TGCGCCAGCGGAACCGGGACAGGGCTCCCCAGGGAATCTGGGGCCAACGTCCTGACTTTC. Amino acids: CASGTGTGLPRESGANVLTF.

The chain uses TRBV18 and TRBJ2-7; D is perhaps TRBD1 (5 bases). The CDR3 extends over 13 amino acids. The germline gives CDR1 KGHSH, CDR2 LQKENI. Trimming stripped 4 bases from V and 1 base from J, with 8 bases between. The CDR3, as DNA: TGTGCCAGCTCACAGGACATTTCCTACGAGCAGTACTTC. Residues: CASSQDISYEQYF.

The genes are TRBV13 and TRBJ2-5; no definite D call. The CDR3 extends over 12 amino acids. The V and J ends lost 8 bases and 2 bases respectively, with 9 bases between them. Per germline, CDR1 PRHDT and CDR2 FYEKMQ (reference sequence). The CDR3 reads CASGRGQETQYF. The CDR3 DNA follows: TGTGCCAGCGGCAGAGGTCAAGAGACCCAGTACTTC.

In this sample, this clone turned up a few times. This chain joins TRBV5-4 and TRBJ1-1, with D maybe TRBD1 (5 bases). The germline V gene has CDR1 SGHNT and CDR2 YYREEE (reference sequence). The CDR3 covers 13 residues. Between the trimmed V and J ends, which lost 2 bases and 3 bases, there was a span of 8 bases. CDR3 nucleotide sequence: TGTGCCAGCAGCTTAGTAGGGGACACTGAAGCTTTCTTT. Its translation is CASSLVGDTEAFF.

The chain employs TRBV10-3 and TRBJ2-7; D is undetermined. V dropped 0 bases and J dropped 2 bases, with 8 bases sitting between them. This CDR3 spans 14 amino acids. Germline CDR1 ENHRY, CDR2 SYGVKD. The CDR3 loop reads CAISESAEPYEQYF. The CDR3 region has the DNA TGTGCCATCAGTGAGTCTGCCGAGCCCTACGAGCAGTACTTC.

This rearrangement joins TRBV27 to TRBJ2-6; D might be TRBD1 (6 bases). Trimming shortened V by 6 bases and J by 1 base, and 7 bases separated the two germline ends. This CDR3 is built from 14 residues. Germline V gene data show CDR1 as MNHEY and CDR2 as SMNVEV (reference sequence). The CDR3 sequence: CASRTGSGANVLTF. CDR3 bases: TGTGCCAGCAGAACAGGGTCTGGGGCCAACGTCCTGACTTTC.

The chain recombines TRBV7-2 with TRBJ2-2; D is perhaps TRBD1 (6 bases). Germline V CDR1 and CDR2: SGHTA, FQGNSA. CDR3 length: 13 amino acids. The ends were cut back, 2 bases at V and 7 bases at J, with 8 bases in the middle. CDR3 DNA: TGTGCCAGCAGCTTAACGACAGGCGGGGAGCTGTTTTTT. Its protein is CASSLTTGGELFF.

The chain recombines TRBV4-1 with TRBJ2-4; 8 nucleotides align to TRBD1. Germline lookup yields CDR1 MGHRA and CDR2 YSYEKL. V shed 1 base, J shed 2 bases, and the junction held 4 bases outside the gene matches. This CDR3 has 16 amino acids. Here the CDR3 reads CASSQGQGLPKNIQYF. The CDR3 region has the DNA TGCGCCAGCAGCCAAGGACAGGGGTTACCCAAAAACATTCAGTACTTC.

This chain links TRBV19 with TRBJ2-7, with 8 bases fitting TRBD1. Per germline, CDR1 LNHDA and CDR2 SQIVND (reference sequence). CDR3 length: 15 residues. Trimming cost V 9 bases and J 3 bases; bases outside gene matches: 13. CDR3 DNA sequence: TGTGCCAGCGGCACGGTGACAGGGGCAAGCTACGAGCAGTACTTC. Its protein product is CASGTVTGASYEQYF.

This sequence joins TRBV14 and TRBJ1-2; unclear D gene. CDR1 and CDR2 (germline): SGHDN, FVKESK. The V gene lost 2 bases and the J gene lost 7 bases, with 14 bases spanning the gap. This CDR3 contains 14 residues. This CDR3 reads CASSQRPVGGGYTF. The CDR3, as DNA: TGTGCCAGCAGCCAACGCCCCGTCGGCGGTGGCTACACCTTC.

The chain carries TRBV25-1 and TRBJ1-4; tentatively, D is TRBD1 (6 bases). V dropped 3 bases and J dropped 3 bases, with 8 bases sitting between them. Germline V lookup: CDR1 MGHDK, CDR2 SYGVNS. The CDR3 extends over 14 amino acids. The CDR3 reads CASSDRGPNEKLFF. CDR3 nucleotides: TGTGCCAGCAGTGACAGGGGCCCTAATGAAAAACTGTTTTTT.